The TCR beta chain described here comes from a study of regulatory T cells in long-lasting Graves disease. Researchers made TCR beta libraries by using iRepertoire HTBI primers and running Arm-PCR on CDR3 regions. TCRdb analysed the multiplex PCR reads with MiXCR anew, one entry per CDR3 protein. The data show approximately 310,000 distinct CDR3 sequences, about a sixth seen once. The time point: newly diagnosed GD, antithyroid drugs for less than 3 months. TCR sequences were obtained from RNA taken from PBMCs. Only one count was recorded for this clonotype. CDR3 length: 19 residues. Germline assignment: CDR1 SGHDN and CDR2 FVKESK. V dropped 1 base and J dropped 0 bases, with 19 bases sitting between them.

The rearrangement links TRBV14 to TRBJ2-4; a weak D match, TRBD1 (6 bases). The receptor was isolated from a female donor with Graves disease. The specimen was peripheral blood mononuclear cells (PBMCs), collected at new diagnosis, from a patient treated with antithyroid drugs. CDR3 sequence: CASSQGSSPWGLAKNIQYF. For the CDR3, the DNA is TGTGCCAGCAGCCAAGGGAGCAGTCCCTGGGGGCTAGCCAAAAACATTCAGTACTTC. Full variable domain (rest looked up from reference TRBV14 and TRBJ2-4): EAGVTQFPSHSVIEKGQTVTLRCDPISGHDNLYWYRRVMGKEIKFLLHFVKESKQDESGMPNNRFLAERTGGTYSTLKVQPAELEDSGVYFCASSQGSSPWGLAKNIQYFGAGTRLSVL.